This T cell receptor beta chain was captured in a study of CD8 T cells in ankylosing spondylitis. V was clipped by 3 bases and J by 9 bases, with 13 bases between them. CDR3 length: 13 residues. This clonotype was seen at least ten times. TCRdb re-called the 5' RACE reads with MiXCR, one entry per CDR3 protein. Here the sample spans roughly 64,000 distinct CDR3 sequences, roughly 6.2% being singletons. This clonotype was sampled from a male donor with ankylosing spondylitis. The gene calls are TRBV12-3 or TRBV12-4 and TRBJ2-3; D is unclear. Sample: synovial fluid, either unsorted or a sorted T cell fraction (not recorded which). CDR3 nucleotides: TGTGCCAGCAGTTTCGCCACAACCCCCACGCAGTATTTT. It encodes CASSFATTPTQYF.